This T cell receptor beta chain was found in a study of blood T cell repertoires in COVID-19. Study at large: The study drew acute and convalescent COVID-19 samples from the United States, Italy and Spain.

Original analysis: For nucleated cells, counts were estimated from reference gene primer amplification. This table comes from immunoSEQ multiplex PCR, and its TCRdb copy is limited to in-frame clones, with some not included. That table gives V, J and clone size, and the DNA gave D and trimming. The sample lists roughly 280,000 clones; approximately 83% were seen once. The length of the CDR3 is 14 residues. The V and J ends lost 4 bases and 5 bases, in that order; junction bases with no gene match: 4. The germline gives CDR1 SGHDT, CDR2 YYEEEE. The rearrangement links TRBV5-6 to TRBJ1-5; 9 bases align to TRBD1. The sample consisted of peripheral blood. The origin of this receptor is a woman between 65 and 79 years old with acute or convalescent COVID-19. This CDR3 reads CASSIQGAHQPQHF. The DNA of the CDR3 is TGTGCCAGCAGCATACAGGGGGCCCATCAGCCCCAGCATTTT.